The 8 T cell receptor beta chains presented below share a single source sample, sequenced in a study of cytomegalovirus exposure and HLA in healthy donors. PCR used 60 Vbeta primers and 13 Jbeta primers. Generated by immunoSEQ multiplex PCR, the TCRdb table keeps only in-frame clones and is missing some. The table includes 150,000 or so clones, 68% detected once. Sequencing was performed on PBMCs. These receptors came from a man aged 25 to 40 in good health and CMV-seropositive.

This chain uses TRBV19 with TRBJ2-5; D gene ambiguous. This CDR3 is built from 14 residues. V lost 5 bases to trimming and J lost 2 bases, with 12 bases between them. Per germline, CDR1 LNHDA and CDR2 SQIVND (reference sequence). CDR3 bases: TGTGCCAGTAGTGCGTCACTGTTTCAAGAGACCCAGTACTTC. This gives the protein CASSASLFQETQYF.

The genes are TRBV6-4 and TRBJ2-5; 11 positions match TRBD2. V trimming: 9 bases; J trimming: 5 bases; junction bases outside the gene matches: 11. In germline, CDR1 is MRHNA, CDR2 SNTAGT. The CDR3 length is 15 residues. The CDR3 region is CARGELAGVGETQYF. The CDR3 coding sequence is TGTGCCAGGGGGGAACTAGCGGGAGTCGGGGAGACCCAGTACTTC.

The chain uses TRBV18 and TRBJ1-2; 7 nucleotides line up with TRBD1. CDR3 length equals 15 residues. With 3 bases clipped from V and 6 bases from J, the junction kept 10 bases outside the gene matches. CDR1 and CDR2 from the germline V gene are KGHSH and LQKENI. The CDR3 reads CASSPRQGSTNGYTF. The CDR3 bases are TGTGCCAGCTCACCTAGACAGGGTTCAACTAATGGCTACACCTTC. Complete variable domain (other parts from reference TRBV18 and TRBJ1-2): NAGVMQNPRHLVRRRGQEARLRCSPMKGHSHVYWYRQLPEEGLKFMVYLQKENIIDESGMPKERFSAEFPKEGPSILRIQQVVRGDSAAYFCASSPRQGSTNGYTFGSGTRLTVV.

The DNA for the CDR3 is TGTGCCAGCAGTCATCAAGAGACCCAGTACTTC. This encodes CASSHQETQYF. The V call is TRBV11-3, the J call TRBJ2-5; no clear D. This CDR3 is 11 amino acids long. Between the trimmed V and J ends, which lost 6 bases and 2 bases, there was a span of 4 bases. Germline V gene sequence: CDR1 SGHNT, CDR2 YENEEA. Using reference TRBV11-3 and TRBJ2-5 for the parts outside the CDR3, the full variable domain is EAGVVQSPRYKIIEKKQPVAFWCNPISGHNTLYWYLQNLGQGPELLIRYENEEAVDDSQLPKDRFSAERLKGVDSTLKIQPAELGDSAVYLCASSHQETQYFGPGTRLLVL.

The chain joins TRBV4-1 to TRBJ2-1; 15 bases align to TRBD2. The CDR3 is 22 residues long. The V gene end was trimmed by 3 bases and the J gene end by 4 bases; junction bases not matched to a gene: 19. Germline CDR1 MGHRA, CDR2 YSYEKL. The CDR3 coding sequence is TGCGCCAGCAGCCACCCCCGAGAAGGGACTAGCGGGAGGTGGGCAAATTACAATGAGCAGTTCTTC. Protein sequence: CASSHPREGTSGRWANYNEQFF.

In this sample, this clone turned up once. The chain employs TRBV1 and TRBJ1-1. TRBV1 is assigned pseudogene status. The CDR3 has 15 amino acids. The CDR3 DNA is TGCACCAGCAGCCAAGATGGGGAGGGGGGCACTGAAGCTTTCTTT. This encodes CTSSQDGEGGTEAFF.

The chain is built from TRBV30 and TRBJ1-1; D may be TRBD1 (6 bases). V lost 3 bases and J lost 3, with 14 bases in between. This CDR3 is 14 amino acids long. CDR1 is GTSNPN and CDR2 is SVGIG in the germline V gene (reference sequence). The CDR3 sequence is CAWSEGTGYTEAFF. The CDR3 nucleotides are TGTGCCTGGAGCGAGGGAACAGGGTACACTGAAGCTTTCTTT.

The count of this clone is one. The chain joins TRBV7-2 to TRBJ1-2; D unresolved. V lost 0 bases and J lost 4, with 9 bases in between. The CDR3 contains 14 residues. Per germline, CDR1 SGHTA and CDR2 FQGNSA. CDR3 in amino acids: CASSLAGQSYGYTF. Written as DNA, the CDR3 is TGTGCCAGCAGCTTAGCTGGGCAGAGCTATGGCTACACCTTC.